A single sample is the source of the 28 T cell receptor beta chains below, sequenced in a study of blood T cell repertoires in COVID-19. The data were produced by immunoSEQ multiplex PCR, yet TCRdb's version contains in-frame clones alone and is incomplete. This table holds 50,000 to 65,000 clones, roughly 85% found once. Sequenced sample: peripheral blood. Source of these receptors: a human donor in a cohort sampled during active COVID-19.

This clone has a single count. This chain links TRBV7-9 with TRBJ1-4, with D perhaps TRBD1 (5 bases). Germline assignment: CDR1 SEHNR and CDR2 FQNEAQ (reference sequence). The V and J ends lost 8 bases and 2 bases respectively, with 15 bases between them. This CDR3 has 15 amino acids. The CDR3 spells CASGQGSPTNEKLFF. The CDR3 nucleotides are TGTGCCAGCGGTCAGGGCTCCCCGACTAATGAAAAACTGTTTTTT.

The chain combines TRBV7-2 with TRBJ1-2; 8 positions agree with TRBD1. The CDR3 consists of 14 residues. CDR1 SGHTA and CDR2 FQGNSA come from the germline V gene. J gave up 4 bases and V 3 bases, and 4 bases lay outside the gene matches. The CDR3, as DNA: TGTGCCAGCAGCTTCGGACAGGGAGGCTATGGCTACACCTTC. Protein product: CASSFGQGGYGYTF.

CDR3 DNA sequence: TGTGCCAGCAGCCATTGGGACACACGCTCTGGGGCCAACGTCCTGACTTTC. It is translated as CASSHWDTRSGANVLTF. The V and J genes are TRBV3-1 (or the pseudogene TRBV3-2) and TRBJ2-6, with D possibly TRBD1 on 6 matching bases. CDR3 size: 17 residues. The V end was cut by 3 bases, the J end by 0 bases, with 12 bases between. Germline CDR1 reads LGHDT; CDR2 reads YNNKEL (reference sequence).

The V call is TRBV19, the J call TRBJ1-1, with D hard to call. V was pared by 5 bases and J by 3 bases, with 10 bases between. This CDR3 region has 13 residues. CDR1 is LNHDA, CDR2 SQIVND, per germline (reference sequence). CDR3 sequence reads: CASSSYGDTEAFF. The CDR3 DNA sequence: TGTGCCAGTAGTTCGTACGGAGACACTGAAGCTTTCTTT.

Only one count was recorded for this clone. V and J are TRBV6-5 and TRBJ1-1; no clear D. Per the germline V gene, CDR1 is MNHEY and CDR2 is SVGAGI. CDR3 length: 15 residues. V was shortened by 0 bases and J by 5 bases, with 13 bases between the two germline ends. In nucleotides, the CDR3 is TGTGCCAGCAGTTACTCGGCCTTACCGGGGACTGAAGCTTTCTTT. Its protein is CASSYSALPGTEAFF.

This chain joins TRBV28 and TRBJ2-5; 7 nucleotides agree with TRBD2. CDR1 is MDHEN, CDR2 SYDVKM, per germline. V dropped 6 bases and J dropped 5; count of bases not matched to a gene: 9. CDR3 length: 14 residues. The CDR3 DNA follows: TGTGCCAGCAGCCCGGGGGAGGGATGGGAGACCCAGTACTTC. Its protein product is CASSPGEGWETQYF.

The chain uses TRBV29-1 and TRBJ2-1; 10 bases map to TRBD2. The ends lost 5 bases at V and 8 bases at J; junction bases unmatched: 3. Per the germline V gene, CDR1 is SQVTM and CDR2 is ANQGSEA. The CDR3 is 12 residues long. This CDR3 is CSVSGRGDEQFF. CDR3 nucleotide sequence: TGCAGCGTTAGCGGGAGGGGCGATGAGCAGTTCTTC.

This chain links TRBV6-5 with TRBJ2-7; 7 bases match TRBD2. CDR1 MNHEY and CDR2 SVGAGI come from the germline V gene. With 6 bases clipped from V and 6 bases from J, the junction kept 5 bases outside the gene matches. This CDR3 comprises 12 residues. CDR3: CASSPGTTEQYF. The CDR3 coding sequence is TGTGCCAGCAGCCCCGGGACTACCGAGCAGTACTTC.

The rearrangement joins TRBV28 to TRBJ1-1, with D perhaps matching TRBD1 (5 bases). This CDR3 has 12 residues. Trimming shortened V by 5 bases and J by 8 bases, and 12 bases separated the two germline ends. The germline V gene has CDR1 MDHEN and CDR2 SYDVKM. The CDR3 loop is CASSPGQREAFF. Written as DNA, the CDR3 is TGTGCCAGCAGTCCCGGACAACGCGAAGCTTTCTTT.

V usage is TRBV3-1 (or the pseudogene TRBV3-2) and J usage is TRBJ2-2; 9 positions match TRBD2. Per the germline V gene, CDR1 is LGHDT and CDR2 is YNNKEL (reference sequence). This CDR3 region has 13 residues. V lost 6 bases and J lost 6; bases outside the gene matches: 2. CDR3 bases: TGTGCCAGCAGTAGGACTAGCGCCGGGGAGCTGTTTTTT. It specifies CASSRTSAGELFF.

V usage is TRBV7-8 and J usage is TRBJ2-1; 13 bases map to TRBD2. The V gene's germline CDR1 is SGHVS and CDR2 FQNEAQ. Germline trimming cut 5 bases from V and 10 bases from J; bases unmatched to any gene: 5. The CDR3 is 14 amino acids. The CDR3 spells CASSRTSGRSEQFF. The DNA of the CDR3 is TGTGCCAGCAGCCGGACTAGCGGGAGATCGGAGCAGTTCTTC.

V gene TRBV5-1 combines with J gene TRBJ2-5; TRBD2 matches 7 bases. Germline values: CDR1 SGHRS, CDR2 YFSETQ. CDR3 length: 14 residues. Trimming cost V 2 bases and J 5 bases; bases outside gene matches: 6. CDR3 DNA: TGCGCCAGCAGCTTAGGGAGCGGGGTTGAGACCCAGTACTTC. It encodes CASSLGSGVETQYF. The variable domain in full, with the rest retrieved from reference TRBV5-1 and TRBJ2-5, is KAGVTQTPRYLIKTRGQQVTLSCSPISGHRSVSWYQQTPGQGLQFLFEYFSETQRNKGNFPGRFSGRQFSNSRSEMNVSTLELGDSALYLCASSLGSGVETQYFGPGTRLLVL.

The CDR3 coding sequence is TGTGCCAGCAGTCGAGCGGGGGGGACCTACGAGCAGTACTTC. As protein: CASSRAGGTYEQYF. The chain recombines TRBV6-5 with TRBJ2-7, with TRBD2 identical over 10 bases. The CDR3 length is 14 residues. The germline V gene has CDR1 MNHEY and CDR2 SVGAGI. The V gene end was trimmed by 5 bases and the J gene end by 2 bases; junction bases not matched to a gene: 3.

V gene TRBV12-2 combines with J gene TRBJ1-5; the table assigns TRBD1, which was not confirmed against the DNA. TRBV12-2 is described as a pseudogene. This CDR3 has 18 amino acids. The DNA of the CDR3 is TGTGCAAGTCGCTTAGAGGGGTTCCCGACAGATAGCAATCAGCCCCAGCATTTT. Translated: CASRLEGFPTDSNQPQHF.

The rearrangement links TRBV2 to TRBJ2-5, with 7 bases identical to TRBD1. Per the germline V gene, CDR1 is SNHLY and CDR2 is FYNNEI. Trimming removed 6 bases from V and 5 bases from J; junction bases left unmatched: 9. The CDR3 runs 14 residues. The DNA of the CDR3 is TGTGCCAGCAGGGGCGACAGGGCAGGGGAGACCCAGTACTTC. It translates to CASRGDRAGETQYF. The full variable domain, its missing parts supplied by reference TRBV2 and TRBJ2-5, is EPEVTQTPSHQVTQMGQEVILRCVPISNHLYFYWYRQILGQKVEFLVSFYNNEISEKSEIFDDQFSVERPDGSNFTLKIRSTKLEDSAMYFCASRGDRAGETQYFGPGTRLLVL.

V is TRBV5-1 and J is TRBJ1-4; TRBD1 aligns across 9 bases. The germline V gene encodes CDR1 SGHRS and CDR2 YFSETQ. Unmatched junction bases numbered 11, after V lost 4 bases and J lost 10 bases. The CDR3 consists of 15 residues. CDR3 sequence reads: CASSLSGTGIAKLFF. The DNA for the CDR3 is TGCGCCAGCAGCCTGTCCGGGACAGGGATCGCAAAACTGTTTTTT. Looking up the rest from reference TRBV5-1 and TRBJ1-4 gives the full variable domain: KAGVTQTPRYLIKTRGQQVTLSCSPISGHRSVSWYQQTPGQGLQFLFEYFSETQRNKGNFPGRFSGRQFSNSRSEMNVSTLELGDSALYLCASSLSGTGIAKLFFGSGTQLSVL.

A remark on this clone: Other DNA sequences from this sample encode an identical CDR3 as well. The chain employs TRBV6-5 and TRBJ1-1; TRBD1 agrees at 9 bases. The germline V gene encodes CDR1 MNHEY and CDR2 SVGAGI. The junction had 2 bases not matched to a gene; V was cut back by 0 bases and J by 3 bases. The CDR3 consists of 15 residues. Here the CDR3 reads CASSYSRTGDTEAFF. CDR3 nucleotides: TGTGCCAGCAGTTACTCTAGGACAGGGGACACTGAAGCTTTCTTT.

This chain connects TRBV28 to TRBJ2-7; 9 nucleotides match TRBD1. This CDR3 has 16 residues. J was trimmed by 2 bases and V by 6 bases; bases with no gene match: 11. Germline V CDR1 and CDR2: MDHEN, SYDVKM. CDR3 DNA sequence: TGTGCCAGCAGCCCAAGAAGGACAGGGGATACCTACGAGCAGTACTTC. Translating gives CASSPRRTGDTYEQYF. The whole variable domain, filled in from reference TRBV28 and TRBJ2-7, reads DVKVTQSSRYLVKRTGEKVFLECVQDMDHENMFWYRQDPGLGLRLIYFSYDVKMKEKGDIPEGYSVSREKKERFSLILESASTNQTSMYLCASSPRRTGDTYEQYFGPGTRLTVT.

The V gene is TRBV7-2, the J gene TRBJ2-5; 8 bases fit TRBD1. Trimming took 5 bases from V and 4 from J; bases not matched to a gene: 12. This CDR3 contains 16 residues. The germline V gene has CDR1 SGHTA and CDR2 FQGNSA. DNA of the CDR3: TGTGCCAGCAGCCACGACAGGGGCCTAGGGGTAGAGACCCAGTACTTC. Its translation: CASSHDRGLGVETQYF.

The chain has TRBV5-1 and TRBJ2-1; 10 bases agree with TRBD1. CDR1 is SGHRS and CDR2 is YFSETQ in the germline V gene. Germline trimming cut 3 bases from V and 6 bases from J; bases unmatched to any gene: 3. The CDR3 runs 14 residues. The CDR3 loop is CASSSGQGTNEQFF. The CDR3 DNA reads as TGCGCCAGCAGCTCGGGACAGGGGACCAATGAGCAGTTCTTC.

The chain couples TRBV5-1 to TRBJ2-1; TRBD2 aligns across 15 bases. The CDR3 spans 16 residues. V lost 3 bases and J lost 3; bases outside the gene matches: 1. CDR1 and CDR2 (germline): SGHRS, YFSETQ. The CDR3 nucleotides are TGCGCCAGCAGCTCGGGACTAGCGGGAGGCTACAATGAGCAGTTCTTC. It translates to CASSSGLAGGYNEQFF.

The chain links TRBV4-2 to TRBJ2-7; 9 bases map to TRBD2. The CDR3 runs to 15 residues. CDR1 and CDR2 (germline): LGHNA, YNFKEQ. With V trimmed by 3 bases and J by 4 bases, 7 bases remained unmatched. CDR3 in amino acids: CASSHRDSGSYEQYF. In nucleotides, the CDR3 is TGTGCCAGCAGCCACAGGGATAGCGGGAGTTACGAGCAGTACTTC.

The V and J genes are TRBV6-5 and TRBJ1-6; 12 positions match TRBD1. The CDR3 runs 15 residues. Looked up from germline, CDR1 is MNHEY and CDR2 is SVGAGI. The ends lost 7 bases at V and 10 bases at J; junction bases unmatched: 8. CDR3: CASKTPGQGASPLHF. DNA of the CDR3: TGTGCCAGCAAGACACCGGGACAGGGGGCCTCACCCCTCCACTTT.

The chain combines TRBV6-1 with TRBJ1-2, with TRBD1 identical over 7 bases. The CDR3 extends over 17 amino acids. V gave up 3 bases and J gave up 0 bases; unmatched junction bases: 10. Germline lookup yields CDR1 MNHNS and CDR2 SASEGT. CDR3 amino acids: CASSEKGAQWANYGYTF. CDR3 nucleotide sequence: TGTGCCAGCAGTGAGAAGGGGGCACAGTGGGCTAACTATGGCTACACCTTC.

This clone was seen a single time. The chain combines TRBV11-2 with TRBJ1-2, with TRBD1 matching over 7 bases. V trimming: 4 bases; J trimming: 1 base; junction bases outside the gene matches: 3. Germline V gene sequence: CDR1 SGHAT, CDR2 FQNNGV. The CDR3 has 14 amino acids. CDR3 DNA sequence: TGTGCCAGCAGCTCTGGGACAGTTAACTATGGCTACACCTTC. Translated, it gives CASSSGTVNYGYTF.

J is TRBJ1-1 and V is TRBV5-1; weak D call: TRBD1 (5 bases). With 5 bases removed from V and 5 bases from J, the gap between germline ends came to 19 bases. CDR3 length equals 15 residues. CDR1 and CDR2 from the germline V gene are SGHRS and YFSETQ. CDR3 nucleotides: TGCGCCAGCAGTTCCGGGACCCTCGGAGGGACTGAAGCTTTCTTT. Its protein product is CASSSGTLGGTEAFF.

The V gene is TRBV11-2, the J gene TRBJ2-3; weak D call: TRBD2 (7 bases). V lost 5 bases and J lost 4, with 16 bases in between. This CDR3 region has 15 residues. The germline CDR1 and CDR2 sequences are SGHAT and FQNNGV. The CDR3 DNA reads TGTGCCAGCAGCCTGTGGCGGGGGCTCGCAGATACGCAGTATTTT. This codes for CASSLWRGLADTQYF.

The chain recombines TRBV5-5 with TRBJ2-7, with TRBD1 matching over 7 bases. V dropped 1 base and J dropped 6; count of bases not matched to a gene: 10. The CDR3 has 15 amino acids. Germline V gene sequence: CDR1 SGHKS, CDR2 YYEKEE (reference sequence). The CDR3 DNA is TGTGCCAGCAGCTTGTCGCACAGGGGACCCCTCGAGCAGTACTTC. It translates to CASSLSHRGPLEQYF.